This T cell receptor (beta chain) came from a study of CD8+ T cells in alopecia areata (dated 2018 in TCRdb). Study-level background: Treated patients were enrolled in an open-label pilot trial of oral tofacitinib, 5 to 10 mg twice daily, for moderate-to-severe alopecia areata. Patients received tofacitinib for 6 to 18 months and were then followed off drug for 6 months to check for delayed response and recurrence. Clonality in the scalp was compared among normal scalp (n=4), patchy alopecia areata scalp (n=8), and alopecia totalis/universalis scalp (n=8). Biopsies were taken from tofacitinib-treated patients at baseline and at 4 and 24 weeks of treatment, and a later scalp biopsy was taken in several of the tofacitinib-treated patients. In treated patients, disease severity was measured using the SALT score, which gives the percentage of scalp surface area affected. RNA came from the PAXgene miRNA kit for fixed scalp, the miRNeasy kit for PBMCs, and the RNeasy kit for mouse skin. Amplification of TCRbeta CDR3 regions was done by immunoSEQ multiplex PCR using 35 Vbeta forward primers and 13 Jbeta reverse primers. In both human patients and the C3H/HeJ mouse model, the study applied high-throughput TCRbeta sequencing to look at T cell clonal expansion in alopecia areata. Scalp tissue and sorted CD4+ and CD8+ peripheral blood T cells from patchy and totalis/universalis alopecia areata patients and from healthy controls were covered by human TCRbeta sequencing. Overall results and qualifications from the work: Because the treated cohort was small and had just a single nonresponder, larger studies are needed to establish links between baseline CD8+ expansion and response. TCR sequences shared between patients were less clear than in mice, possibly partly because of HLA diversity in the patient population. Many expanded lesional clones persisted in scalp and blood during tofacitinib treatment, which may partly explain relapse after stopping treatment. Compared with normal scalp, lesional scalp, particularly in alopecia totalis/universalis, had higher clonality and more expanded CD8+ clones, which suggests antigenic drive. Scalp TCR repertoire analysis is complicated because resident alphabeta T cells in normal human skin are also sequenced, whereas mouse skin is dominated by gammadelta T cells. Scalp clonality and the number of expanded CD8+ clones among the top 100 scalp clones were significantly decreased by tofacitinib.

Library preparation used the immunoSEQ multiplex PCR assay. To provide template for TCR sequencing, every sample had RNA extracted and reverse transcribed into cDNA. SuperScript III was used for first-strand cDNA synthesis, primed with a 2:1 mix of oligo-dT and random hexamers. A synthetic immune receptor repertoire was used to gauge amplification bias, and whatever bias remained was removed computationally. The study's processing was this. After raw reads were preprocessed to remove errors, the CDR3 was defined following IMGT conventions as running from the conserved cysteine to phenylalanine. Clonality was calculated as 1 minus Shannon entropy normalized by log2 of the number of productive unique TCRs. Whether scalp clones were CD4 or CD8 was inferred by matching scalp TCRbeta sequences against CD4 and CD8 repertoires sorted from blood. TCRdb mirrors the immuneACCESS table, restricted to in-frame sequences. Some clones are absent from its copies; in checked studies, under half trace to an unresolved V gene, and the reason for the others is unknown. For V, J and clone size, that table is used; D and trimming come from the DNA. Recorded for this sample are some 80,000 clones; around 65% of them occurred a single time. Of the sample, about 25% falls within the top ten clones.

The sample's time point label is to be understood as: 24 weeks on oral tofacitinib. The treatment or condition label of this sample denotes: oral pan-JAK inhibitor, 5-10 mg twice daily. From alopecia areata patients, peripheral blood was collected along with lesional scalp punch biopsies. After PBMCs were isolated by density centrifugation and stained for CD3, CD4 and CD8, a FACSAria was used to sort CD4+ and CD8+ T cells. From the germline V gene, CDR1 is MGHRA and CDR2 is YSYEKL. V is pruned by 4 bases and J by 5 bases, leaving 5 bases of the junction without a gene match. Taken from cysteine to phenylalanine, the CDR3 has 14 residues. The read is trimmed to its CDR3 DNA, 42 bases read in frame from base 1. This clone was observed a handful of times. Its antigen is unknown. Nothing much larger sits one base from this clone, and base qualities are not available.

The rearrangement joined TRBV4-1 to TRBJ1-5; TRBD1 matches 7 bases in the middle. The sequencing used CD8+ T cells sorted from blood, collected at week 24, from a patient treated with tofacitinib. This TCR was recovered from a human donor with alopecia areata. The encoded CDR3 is CASSPDRAYQPQHF. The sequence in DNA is TGCGCCAGCAGCCCAGACAGGGCCTATCAGCCCCAGCATTTT.